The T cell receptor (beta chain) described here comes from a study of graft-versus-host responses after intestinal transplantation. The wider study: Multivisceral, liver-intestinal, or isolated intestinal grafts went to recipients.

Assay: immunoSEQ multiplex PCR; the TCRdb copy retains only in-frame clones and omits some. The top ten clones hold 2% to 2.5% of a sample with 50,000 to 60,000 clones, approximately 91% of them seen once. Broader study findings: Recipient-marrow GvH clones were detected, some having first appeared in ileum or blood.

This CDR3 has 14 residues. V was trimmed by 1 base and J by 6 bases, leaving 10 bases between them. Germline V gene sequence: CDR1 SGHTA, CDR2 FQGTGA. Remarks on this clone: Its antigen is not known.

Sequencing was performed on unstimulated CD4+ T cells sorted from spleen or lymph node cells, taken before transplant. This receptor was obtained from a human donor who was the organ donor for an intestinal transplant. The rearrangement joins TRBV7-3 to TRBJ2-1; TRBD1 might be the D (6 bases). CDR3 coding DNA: TGTGCCAGCAGCTTAAGCAGGGGCCCCAATGAGCAGTTCTTC. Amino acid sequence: CASSLSRGPNEQFF.